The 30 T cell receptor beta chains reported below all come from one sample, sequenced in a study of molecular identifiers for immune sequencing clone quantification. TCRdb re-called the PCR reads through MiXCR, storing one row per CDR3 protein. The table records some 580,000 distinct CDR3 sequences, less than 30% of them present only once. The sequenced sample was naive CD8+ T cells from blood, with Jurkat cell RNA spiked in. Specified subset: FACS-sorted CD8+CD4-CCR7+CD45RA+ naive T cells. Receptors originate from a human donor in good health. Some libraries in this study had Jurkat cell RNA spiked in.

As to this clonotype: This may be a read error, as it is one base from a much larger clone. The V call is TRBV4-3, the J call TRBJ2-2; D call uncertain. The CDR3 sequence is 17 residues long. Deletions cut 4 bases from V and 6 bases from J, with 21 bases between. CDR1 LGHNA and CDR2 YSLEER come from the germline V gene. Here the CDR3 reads CASSPDLGLSYPGELFF. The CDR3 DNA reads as TGCGCCAGCAGCCCTGATTTAGGGCTTAGCTACCCCGGGGAGCTGTTTTTT.

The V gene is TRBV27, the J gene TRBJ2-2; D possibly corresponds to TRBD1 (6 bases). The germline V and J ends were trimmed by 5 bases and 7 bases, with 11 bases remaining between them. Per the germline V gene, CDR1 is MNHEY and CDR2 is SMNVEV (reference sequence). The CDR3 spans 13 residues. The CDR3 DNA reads TGTGCCAGCAGTCCCCAGGGGAACGGGGAGCTGTTTTTT. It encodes CASSPQGNGELFF.

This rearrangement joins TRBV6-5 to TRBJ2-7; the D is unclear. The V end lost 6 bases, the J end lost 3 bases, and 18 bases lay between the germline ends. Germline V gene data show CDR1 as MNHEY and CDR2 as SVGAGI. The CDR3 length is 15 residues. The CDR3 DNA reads TGTGCCAGCAGCCTCTCGGTGGCGCAGATCTACGAGCAGTACTTC. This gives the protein CASSLSVAQIYEQYF.

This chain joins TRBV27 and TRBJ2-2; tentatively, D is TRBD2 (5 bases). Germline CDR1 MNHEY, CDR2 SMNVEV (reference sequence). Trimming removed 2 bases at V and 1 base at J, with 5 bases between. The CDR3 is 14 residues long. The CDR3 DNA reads TGTGCCAGCAGTTTAGAGGGGAACACCGGGGAGCTGTTTTTT. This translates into CASSLEGNTGELFF.

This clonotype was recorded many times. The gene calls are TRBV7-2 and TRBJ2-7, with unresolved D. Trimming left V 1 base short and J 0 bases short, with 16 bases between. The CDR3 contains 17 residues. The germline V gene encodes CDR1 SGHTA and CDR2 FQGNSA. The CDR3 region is CASSLGAAASRSYEQYF. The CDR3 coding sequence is TGTGCCAGCAGCTTAGGGGCTGCAGCGTCCCGCTCCTACGAGCAGTACTTC.

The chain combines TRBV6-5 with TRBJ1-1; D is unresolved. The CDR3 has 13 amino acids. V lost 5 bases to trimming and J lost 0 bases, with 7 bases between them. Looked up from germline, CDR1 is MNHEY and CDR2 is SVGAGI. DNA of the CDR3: TGTGCCAGCAGTGAGTCAGTGAACACTGAAGCTTTCTTT. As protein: CASSESVNTEAFF.

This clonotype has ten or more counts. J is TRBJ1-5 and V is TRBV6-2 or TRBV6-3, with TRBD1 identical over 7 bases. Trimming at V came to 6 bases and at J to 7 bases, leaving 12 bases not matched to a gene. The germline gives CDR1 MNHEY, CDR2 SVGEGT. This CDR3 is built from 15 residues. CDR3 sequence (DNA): TGTGCCAGCAGCCCCCGGGGCCAGGGGGGCCAGCCCCAGCATTTT. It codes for CASSPRGQGGQPQHF.

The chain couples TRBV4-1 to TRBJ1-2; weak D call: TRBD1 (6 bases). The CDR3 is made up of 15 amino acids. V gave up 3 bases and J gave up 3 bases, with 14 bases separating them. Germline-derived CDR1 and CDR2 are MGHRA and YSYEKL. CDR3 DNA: TGCGCCAGCAGCCAGGGCGACAGGTTAGACTATGGCTACACCTTC. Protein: CASSQGDRLDYGYTF.

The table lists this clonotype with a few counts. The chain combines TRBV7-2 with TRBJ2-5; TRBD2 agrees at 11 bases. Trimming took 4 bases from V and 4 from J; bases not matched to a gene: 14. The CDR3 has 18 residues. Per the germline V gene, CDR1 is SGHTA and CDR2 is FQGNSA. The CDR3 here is CASSYPPGTSGGLETQYF. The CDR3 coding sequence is TGTGCCAGCAGCTACCCTCCCGGAACTAGCGGGGGCTTAGAGACCCAGTACTTC.

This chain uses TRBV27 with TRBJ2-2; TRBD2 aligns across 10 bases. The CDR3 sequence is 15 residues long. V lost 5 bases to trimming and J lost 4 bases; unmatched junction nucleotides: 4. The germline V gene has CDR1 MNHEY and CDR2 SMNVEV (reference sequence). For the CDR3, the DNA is TGTGCCAGCAGTCAACTAGCGGGGCTCACCGGGGAGCTGTTTTTT. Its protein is CASSQLAGLTGELFF.

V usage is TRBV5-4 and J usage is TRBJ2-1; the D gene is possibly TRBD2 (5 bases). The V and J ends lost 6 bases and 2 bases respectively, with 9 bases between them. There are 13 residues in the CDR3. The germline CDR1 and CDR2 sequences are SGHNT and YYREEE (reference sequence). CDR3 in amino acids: CASTHGTYNEQFF. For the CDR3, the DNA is TGTGCCAGCACTCACGGGACCTACAATGAGCAGTTCTTC.

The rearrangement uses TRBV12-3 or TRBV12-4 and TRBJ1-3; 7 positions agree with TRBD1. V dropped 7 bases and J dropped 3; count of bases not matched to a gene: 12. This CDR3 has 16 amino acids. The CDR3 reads CASTLFPDRSGNTIYF. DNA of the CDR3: TGTGCCAGCACCCTTTTTCCGGACAGGAGTGGAAACACCATATATTTT.

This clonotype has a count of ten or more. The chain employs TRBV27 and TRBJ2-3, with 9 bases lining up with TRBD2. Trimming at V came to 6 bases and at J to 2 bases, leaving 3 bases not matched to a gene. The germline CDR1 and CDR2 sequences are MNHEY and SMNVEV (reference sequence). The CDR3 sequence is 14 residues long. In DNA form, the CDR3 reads TGTGCCAGCAGAATAGCGGGGGCCACAGATACGCAGTATTTT. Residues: CASRIAGATDTQYF.

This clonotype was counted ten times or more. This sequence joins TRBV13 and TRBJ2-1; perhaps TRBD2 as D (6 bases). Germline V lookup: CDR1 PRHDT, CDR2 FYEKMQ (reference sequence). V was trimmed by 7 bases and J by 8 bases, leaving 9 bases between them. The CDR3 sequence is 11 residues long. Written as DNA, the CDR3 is TGTGCCAGCATGGCTAGCGATGAGCAGTTCTTC. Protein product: CASMASDEQFF.

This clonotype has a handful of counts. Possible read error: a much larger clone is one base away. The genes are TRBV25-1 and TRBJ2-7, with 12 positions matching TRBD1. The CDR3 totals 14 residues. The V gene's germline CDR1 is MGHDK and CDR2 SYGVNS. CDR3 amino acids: CVSSAGQGAYEQYF. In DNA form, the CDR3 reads TGTGTCAGCAGTGCGGGACAGGGGGCTTACGAGCAGTACTTC.

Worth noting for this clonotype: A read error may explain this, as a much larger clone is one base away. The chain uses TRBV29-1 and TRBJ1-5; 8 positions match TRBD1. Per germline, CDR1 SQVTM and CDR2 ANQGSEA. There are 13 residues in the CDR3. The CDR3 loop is CSVVDRGNQPHHF. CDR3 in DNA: TGCAGCGTTGTCGACAGGGGCAATCAGCCCCACCATTTT. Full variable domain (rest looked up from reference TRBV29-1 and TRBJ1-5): SAVISQKPSRDICQRGTSLTIQCQVDSQVTMMFWYRQQPGQSLTLIATANQGSEATYESGFVIDKFPISRPNLTFSTLTVSNMSPEDSSIYLCSVVDRGNQPHHFGDGTRLSIL.

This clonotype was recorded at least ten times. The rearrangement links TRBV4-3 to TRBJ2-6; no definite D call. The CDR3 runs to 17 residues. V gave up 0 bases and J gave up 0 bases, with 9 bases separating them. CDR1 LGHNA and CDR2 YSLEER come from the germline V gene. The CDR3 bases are TGCGCCAGCAGCCAAGAGGTGAGGTCCTCTGGGGCCAACGTCCTGACTTTC. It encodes CASSQEVRSSGANVLTF.

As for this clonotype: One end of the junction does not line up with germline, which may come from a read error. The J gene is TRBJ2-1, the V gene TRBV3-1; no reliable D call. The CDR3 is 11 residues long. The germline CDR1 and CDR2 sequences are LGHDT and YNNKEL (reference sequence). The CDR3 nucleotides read TGTGCCAGCAGCTACAACAAGGAGCAGTTCTTC. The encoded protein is CASSYNKEQFF.

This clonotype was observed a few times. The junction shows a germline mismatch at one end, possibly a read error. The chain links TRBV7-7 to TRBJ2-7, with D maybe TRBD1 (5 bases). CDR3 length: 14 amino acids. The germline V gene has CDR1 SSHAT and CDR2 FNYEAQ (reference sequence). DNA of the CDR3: TGTGCTAGCAGCTTTAGCCCAGGGTCCTACGAGCAGTACTTC. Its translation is CASSFSPGSYEQYF.

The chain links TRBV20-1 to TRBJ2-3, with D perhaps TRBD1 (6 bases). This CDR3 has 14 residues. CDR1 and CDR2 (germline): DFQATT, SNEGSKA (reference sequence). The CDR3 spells CSNWVGSGADTQYF. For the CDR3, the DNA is TGCAGCAACTGGGTTGGGTCAGGGGCGGATACGCAGTATTTT.

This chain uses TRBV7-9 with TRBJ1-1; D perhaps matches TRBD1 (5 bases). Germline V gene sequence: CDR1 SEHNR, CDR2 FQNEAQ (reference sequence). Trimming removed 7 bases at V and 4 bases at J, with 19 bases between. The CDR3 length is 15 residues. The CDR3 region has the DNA TGTGCCAGCACTATCCCGGGGACCGCTTCCACTGAAGCTTTCTTT. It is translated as CASTIPGTASTEAFF.

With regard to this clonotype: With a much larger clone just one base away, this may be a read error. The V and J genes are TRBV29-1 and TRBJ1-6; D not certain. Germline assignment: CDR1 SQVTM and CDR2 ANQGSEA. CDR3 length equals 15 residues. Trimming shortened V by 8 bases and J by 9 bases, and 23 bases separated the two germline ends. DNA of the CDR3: TGCAGCCCAGTAAGAGGGCCTTCCTTCGCTTCACCCCTCCACTTT. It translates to CSPVRGPSFASPLHF.

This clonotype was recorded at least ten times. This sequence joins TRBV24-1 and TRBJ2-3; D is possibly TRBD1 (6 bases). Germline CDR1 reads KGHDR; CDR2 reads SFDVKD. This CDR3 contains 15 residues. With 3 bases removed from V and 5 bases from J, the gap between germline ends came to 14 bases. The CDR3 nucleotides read TGTGCCACCAGTGATCCCCCCTCAGGGGTAGATACGCAGTATTTT. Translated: CATSDPPSGVDTQYF.

CDR3 protein: CASSRTTGDRYQQYF. The CDR3 nucleotides are TGCGCCAGCAGCCGAACGACAGGGGATAGGTACCAGCAGTACTTC. This chain links TRBV4-3 with TRBJ2-7; 8 positions agree with TRBD1. The CDR3 extends over 15 amino acids. From germline, CDR1 is LGHNA and CDR2 YSLEER. The V gene end was trimmed by 4 bases and the J gene end by 8 bases; junction bases not matched to a gene: 13.

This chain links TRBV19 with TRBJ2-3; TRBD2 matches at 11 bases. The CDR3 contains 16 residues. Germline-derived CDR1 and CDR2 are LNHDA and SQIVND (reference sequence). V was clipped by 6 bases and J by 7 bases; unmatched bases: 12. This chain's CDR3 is CASSTLGLAGHNTQYF. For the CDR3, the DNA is TGTGCCAGTAGCACCCTAGGACTAGCGGGCCACAATACGCAGTATTTT. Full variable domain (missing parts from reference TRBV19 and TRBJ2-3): DGGITQSPKYLFRKEGQNVTLSCEQNLNHDAMYWYRQDPGQGLRLIYYSQIVNDFQKGDIAEGYSVSREKKESFPLTVTSAQKNPTAFYLCASSTLGLAGHNTQYFGPGTRLTVL.

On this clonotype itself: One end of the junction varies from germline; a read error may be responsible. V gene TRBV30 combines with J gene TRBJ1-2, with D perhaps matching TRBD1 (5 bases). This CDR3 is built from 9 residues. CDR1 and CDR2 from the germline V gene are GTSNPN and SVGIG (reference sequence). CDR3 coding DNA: TGTGCCTGGAGTGTTGGGCAGGGCTTC. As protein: CAWSVGQGF.

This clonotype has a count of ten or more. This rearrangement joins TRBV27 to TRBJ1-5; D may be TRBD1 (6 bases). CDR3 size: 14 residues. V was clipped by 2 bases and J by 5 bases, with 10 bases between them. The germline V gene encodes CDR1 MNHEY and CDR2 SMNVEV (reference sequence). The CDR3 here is CASSLMPGDQPQHF. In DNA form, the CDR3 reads TGTGCCAGCAGTTTAATGCCAGGGGATCAGCCCCAGCATTTT.

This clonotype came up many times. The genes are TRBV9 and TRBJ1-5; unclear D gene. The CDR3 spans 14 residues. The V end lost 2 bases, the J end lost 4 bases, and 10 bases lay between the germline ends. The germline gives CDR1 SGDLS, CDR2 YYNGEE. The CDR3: CASSVGQVNQPQHF. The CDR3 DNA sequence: TGTGCCAGCAGCGTTGGGCAGGTAAATCAGCCCCAGCATTTT.

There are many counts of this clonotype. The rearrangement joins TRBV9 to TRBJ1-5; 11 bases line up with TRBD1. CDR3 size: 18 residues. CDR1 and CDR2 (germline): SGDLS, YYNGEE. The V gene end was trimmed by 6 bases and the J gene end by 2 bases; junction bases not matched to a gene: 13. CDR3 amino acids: CASNWGQGGIVGNQPQHF. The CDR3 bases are TGTGCCAGCAACTGGGGACAGGGGGGAATTGTCGGCAATCAGCCCCAGCATTTT.

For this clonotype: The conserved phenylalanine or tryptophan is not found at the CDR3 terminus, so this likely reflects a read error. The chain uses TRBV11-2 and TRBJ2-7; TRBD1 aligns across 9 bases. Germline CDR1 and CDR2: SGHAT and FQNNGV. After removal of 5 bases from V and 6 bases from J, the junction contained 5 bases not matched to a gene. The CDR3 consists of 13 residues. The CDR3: CASSKTGGSEQYS. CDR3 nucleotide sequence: TGTGCCAGCAGCAAGACAGGGGGAAGCGAGCAGTACTCC.